This record looks at one T cell receptor beta chain sequence and its context. The entry originates in a study of shared clonotypes between healthy human individuals. The CDR3 consists of 11 residues. Germline V CDR1 and CDR2: SNHLY, FYNNEI. Trimming pared 0 bases from V and 12 bases from J, leaving 6 bases between. Only in-frame clones appear in the TCRdb table, and some are missing; sequencing was by immunoSEQ multiplex PCR. The table lists about 2.4 million clones, roughly 93% of them singletons. This receptor was taken from a man aged 18 to 29 in good health. Some clones in this sample may be carry-over from other donors' samples. The material sequenced was naive CD4+ T cells from PBMCs. Indicated subset: CD45RA+ positively selected. The rearrangement links TRBV2 to TRBJ2-4; unclear D gene. This CDR3 is CASSEARAQYF. The CDR3 coding sequence is TGTGCCAGCAGTGAAGCAAGGGCTCAGTACTTC.